Listed below are T cell receptor beta chains from one sample, sequenced in a study of blood T cell repertoires in COVID-19. TCRdb keeps only in-frame clones here, not all; method: immunoSEQ multiplex PCR. In the table there are 150,000 or so clones, 90% to 95% of which are singletons. Sequenced input: peripheral blood. All receptors derive from a woman between 55 and 75 years old with COVID-19, enrolled during active disease. CDR3s include the opening cysteine and the closing phenylalanine or tryptophan. The D gene is left open where the match is weak. Size is stated for part of the rows, as once, few or many counts, or as a class when the clone is expanded.

v_gene,abundance,d_gene,j_gene,CDR3nt,CDR3aa
TRBV7-2,.,.,TRBJ2-7,TGTGCCAGCAGCCGCAGGGGCCCCTACGAGCAGTACTTC,CASSRRGPYEQYF
TRBV3-1/TRBV3-2,.,TRBD1,TRBJ1-2,TGTGCCAGCAGGGGATTGGACAGGACTCACTATGGCTACACCTTC,CASRGLDRTHYGYTF
TRBV4-1,.,TRBD1,TRBJ2-7,TGCGCCAGCAGCCAAGGACAGGGGGGAACCTACGAGCAGTACTTC,CASSQGQGGTYEQYF
TRBV7-2,.,.,TRBJ1-2,TGTGCCAGCAGCTTACTAAGCTATGGCTACACCTTC,CASSLLSYGYTF
TRBV2,.,.,TRBJ1-2,TGTGCCAGCAGTGAATCCGGGAACTATGGCTACACCTTC,CASSESGNYGYTF
TRBV5-1,.,.,TRBJ2-3,TGCGCCAGCAGCTCGGAGGGGCCCCCCACAGATACGCAGTATTTT,CASSSEGPPTDTQYF
TRBV7-8,.,.,TRBJ2-6,TGTGCCAGCAGCACTCGTACAGGGCCACCGGCTGGGGCCAACGTCCTGACTTTC,CASSTRTGPPAGANVLTF
TRBV4-3,.,.,TRBJ2-5,TGCGCCAGCAGCCAAGATCCCCAGGCCCCACAAGAGACCCAGTACTTC,CASSQDPQAPQETQYF
TRBV2,few,.,TRBJ1-5,TGTGCCAGCAGTGAAATAGGCAATCAGCCCCAGCATTTT,CASSEIGNQPQHF
TRBV4-1,.,.,TRBJ1-2,TGCGCCAGCAGCCAAGTTGGGAGGACTAACTATGGCTACACCTTC,CASSQVGRTNYGYTF
TRBV5-6,.,TRBD1,TRBJ2-2,TGTGCCAGCAGCTTGGAAAGGGACAGGCCCGCGAACACCGGGGAGCTGTTTTTT,CASSLERDRPANTGELFF
TRBV28,.,TRBD1,TRBJ1-1,TGTGCCAGCAGTCTATCCGGGACAGGGGCTTTCTTT,CASSLSGTGAFF
TRBV6-5,.,.,TRBJ1-5,TGTGCAGCGAGGCGGGAGGGATCAAATCAGCCCCAGCATTTT,CAARREGSNQPQHF
TRBV27,once,TRBD1,TRBJ1-1,TGTGCCAGCAATCCGACAGGGGAATCCACTGAAGCTTTCTTT,CASNPTGESTEAFF
TRBV27,once,TRBD1,TRBJ1-2,TGTGCCAGCAGTCCCGGGACAGGGTTTTACCACCTCTATGGCTACACCTTC,CASSPGTGFYHLYGYTF
TRBV5-1,.,.,TRBJ2-3,TGCGCCAGCACGGGGGACGCCCGGACAGATACGCAGTATTTT,CASTGDARTDTQYF
TRBV19,.,.,TRBJ1-2,TGTGCCAGTAGTCTTAAGACACATGGCTACACCTTC,CASSLKTHGYTF
TRBV5-1,.,.,TRBJ1-6,TGCGCCAGCAGCTCCGACAGTGGAATTCATTCACCCCTCCACTTT,CASSSDSGIHSPLHF
TRBV18,.,TRBD1,TRBJ2-2,TGTGCCAGCTCACTCGGACAGGGTAGCACCGGGGAGCTGTTTTTT,CASSLGQGSTGELFF
TRBV19,.,TRBD2,TRBJ2-1,TGTGCCAGTAGCCCTTGGATGGTGGCTAGCGGGGGAAATGAGCAGTTCTTC,CASSPWMVASGGNEQFF
TRBV5-1,.,.,TRBJ1-6,TGCGCCAGCAGCTTGGAGGGCAGGGGTGATTCACCCCTCCACTTT,CASSLEGRGDSPLHF
TRBV5-6,.,.,TRBJ2-1,TGTGCCAGCAGCTGGACGGGGGAGCAGTTCTTC,CASSWTGEQFF
TRBV11-2,.,.,TRBJ1-2,TGTGCCAGCAGCCCAGTAAACTATGGCTACACCTTC,CASSPVNYGYTF
TRBV28,.,.,TRBJ2-7,TGTGCCAGCAGAGCAGGGGGGACCTACGAGCAGTACTTC,CASRAGGTYEQYF
TRBV6-2/TRBV6-3,once,.,TRBJ2-5,TGTGCCAGCAGTTACTCAAGGCGGGGGCGTTTCCAAGAGACCCAGTACTTC,CASSYSRRGRFQETQYF
TRBV27,.,.,TRBJ1-5,TGTGCCAGCAGTTTTGGTCGGAGTCAGCCCCAGCATTTT,CASSFGRSQPQHF
TRBV7-9,.,.,TRBJ1-4,TGTGCCAGCAGCTTAGGTGGGGAGACTAATGAAAAACTGTTTTTT,CASSLGGETNEKLFF
TRBV5-4,.,.,TRBJ1-2,TGTGCCAGCAGCGCGACCCACCGTACGGGAGTTTACTATGGCTACACCTTC,CASSATHRTGVYYGYTF
TRBV7-9,.,TRBD2,TRBJ2-5,TGTGCCAGCAGCTTACTCCTGCAGCGGGGAAAAGAGACCCAGTACTTC,CASSLLLQRGKETQYF
TRBV27,.,TRBD1,TRBJ2-1,TGTGCCAGCAGTTTAGCCGGGACAGGCCAAAATGAGCAGTTCTTC,CASSLAGTGQNEQFF
TRBV9,.,.,TRBJ1-1,TGTGCCAGCAGCCCCTTGGGACAAGCGAACACTGAAGCTTTCTTT,CASSPLGQANTEAFF
TRBV29-1,.,TRBD2,TRBJ2-5,TGCAGCGTCGGTTCAGGAGGGACTAGTCGGTCGGAGACCCAGTACTTC,CSVGSGGTSRSETQYF
TRBV5-6,.,.,TRBJ2-5,TGTGCCAGCAACAAACCTGGAGGTTGGGAGACCCAGTACTTC,CASNKPGGWETQYF
TRBV27,.,TRBD1,TRBJ2-7,TGTGCCAGCAGTTGGGACAGGAGTTCGACATCCTACGAGCAGTACTTC,CASSWDRSSTSYEQYF
TRBV2,.,.,TRBJ1-5,TGTGCCAGCAGTGTAGCCGGTGCCAATCAGCCCCAGCATTTT,CASSVAGANQPQHF
TRBV7-3,.,TRBD2,TRBJ2-1,TGTGCCAGCAGCTTAATTGGGACTAGCGGGGTCGAGCAGTTCTTC,CASSLIGTSGVEQFF
TRBV25-1,.,.,TRBJ1-5,TGTGCCAGCAGTGACAGGAGCAATCAGCCCCAGCATTTT,CASSDRSNQPQHF
TRBV18,once,TRBD1,TRBJ2-7,TGTGCCAGCTCTCCTACAGGGGGCTCAATCTACGAGCAGTACTTC,CASSPTGGSIYEQYF